The entry that follows covers one TCR beta chain sequence. The CDR3 covers 13 residues. Germline trimming cut 3 bases from V and 5 bases from J; bases unmatched to any gene: 3. CDR1 and CDR2 (germline): DFQATT, SNEGSKA (reference sequence). This sample stems from a study of blood T cell repertoires in COVID-19. In the study overall: Both acute and convalescent COVID-19 samples were obtained from the United States, Italy and Spain.

Sequenced by immunoSEQ multiplex PCR; TCRdb stores in-frame clones only, minus some. The sample lists roughly 220,000 clones; 70% to 90% were seen once. The TCR originated in a woman between 35 and 50 years old with acute COVID-19. The source material was PBMCs or T cells enriched from blood (not recorded which). The chain couples TRBV20-1 to TRBJ2-1, with TRBD1 matching over 8 bases. This CDR3 is CSASEDRDNEQFF. DNA of the CDR3: TGCAGTGCTAGTGAGGACAGGGACAATGAGCAGTTCTTC.